A single sample is the source of the 21 T cell receptor beta chains below, sequenced in a study of cytotoxic CD8 clonotypes in ibrutinib-treated CLL. Using immunoSEQ multiplex PCR, the repertoire was profiled, and TCRdb retains in-frame clones only, with some absent. This sample has some 15,000 clones; 64% occur once, and the top ten carry roughly 40%. Here the sequenced sample was PBMCs, taken before ibrutinib treatment. The receptors here all came from a human donor with chronic lymphocytic leukemia.

About this clone itself: The conserved phenylalanine or tryptophan normally closing the CDR3 is absent here, so this likely arose from a read error. No DNA is shown, since the ends of the CDR3 on it are uncertain; the CDR3 is the one TCRdb lists. J is TRBJ1-2 and V is TRBV5-3. TRBV5-3 is placed among ORFs of uncertain function. The length of the CDR3 is 14 amino acids, counting both ends. CDR3 sequence reads: CARHHAVVRKTYGY.

This sequence joins TRBV7-8 and TRBJ1-2; 7 bases are shared with TRBD1. This CDR3 is built from 14 residues. Germline V gene lookup returns CDR1 SGHVS and CDR2 FQNEAQ. The J segment lost 1 base and the V segment lost 2 bases, leaving 1 base of the junction unmatched. This CDR3 is CASSLQGVNYGYTF. DNA for the CDR3: TGTGCCAGCAGCTTACAGGGGGTTAACTATGGCTACACCTTC.

V and J are TRBV5-6 and TRBJ2-1; 7 nucleotides agree with TRBD2. Germline CDR1 reads SGHDT; CDR2 reads YYEEEE. CDR3 length: 15 amino acids. The junction had 9 bases not matched to a gene; V was cut back by 3 bases and J by 6 bases. CDR3: CASSSDPTGGNEQFF. The CDR3 coding sequence is TGTGCCAGCAGCTCCGACCCCACGGGGGGCAATGAGCAGTTCTTC.

The rearrangement joins TRBV2 to TRBJ1-5; TRBD1 aligns across 7 bases. The CDR3 is made up of 15 amino acids. The germline CDR1 and CDR2 sequences are SNHLY and FYNNEI. The junction had 4 bases not matched to a gene; V was cut back by 4 bases and J by 1 base. The CDR3 reads CASSGPDRSNQPQHF. The CDR3 DNA is TGTGCCAGCAGTGGCCCGGACAGGAGCAATCAGCCCCAGCATTTT. The full variable domain, in which reference TRBV2 and TRBJ1-5 provide the parts outside the CDR3, is EPEVTQTPSHQVTQMGQEVILRCVPISNHLYFYWYRQILGQKVEFLVSFYNNEISEKSEIFDDQFSVERPDGSNFTLKIRSTKLEDSAMYFCASSGPDRSNQPQHFGDGTRLSIL.

This chain uses TRBV2 with TRBJ1-6; a weak D match, TRBD1 (5 bases). Between the trimmed V and J ends, which lost 6 bases and 7 bases, there was a span of 19 bases. The CDR3 sequence is 16 residues long. Looked up from germline, CDR1 is SNHLY and CDR2 is FYNNEI. CDR3 DNA: TGTGCCAGCAGCCTACCAGGGTCTCGGGAAAATTCACCCCTCCACTTT. It translates to CASSLPGSRENSPLHF.

This clone was seen ten or more times. The V call is TRBV29-1, the J call TRBJ1-1; D is unresolved. The CDR3 has 9 residues. Between the trimmed V and J ends, which lost 2 bases and 11 bases, there was a span of 6 bases. The germline gives CDR1 SQVTM, CDR2 ANQGSEA. Here the CDR3 reads CSVERWAFF. The DNA of the CDR3 is TGCAGCGTTGAACGGTGGGCTTTCTTT.

This chain links TRBV4-1 with TRBJ1-3; no firm D call. CDR3 length equals 13 residues. Germline-derived CDR1 and CDR2 are MGHRA and YSYEKL. V gave up 0 bases and J gave up 4 bases, with 4 bases separating them. CDR3 amino acids: CASSQDKGNTIYF. In nucleotides, the CDR3 is TGCGCCAGCAGCCAAGATAAAGGAAACACCATATATTTT.

A word on this clone: A read error may produce the germline difference seen at one junction end. This rearrangement joins TRBV29-1 to TRBJ1-2; D is unclear. This CDR3 is 11 amino acids long. Germline values: CDR1 SQVTM, CDR2 ANQGSEA. The CDR3 region has the DNA TGCAGCGGACGGGTTAACGATGGCTACACCTTC. It yields the protein CSGRVNDGYTF.

The chain carries TRBV18 and TRBJ2-1; no firm D call. The ends were cut back, 6 bases at V and 4 bases at J, with 16 bases in the middle. This CDR3 contains 15 residues. Germline CDR1 is KGHSH and CDR2 is LQKENI. The CDR3 coding sequence is TGTGCCAGCTCCTCAAGGCACTACACTTACAATGAGCAGTTCTTC. It codes for CASSSRHYTYNEQFF.

This clone appeared once. This sequence joins TRBV27 and TRBJ1-1; D possibly corresponds to TRBD1 (5 bases). The ends were cut back, 6 bases at V and 4 bases at J, with 9 bases in the middle. Per germline, CDR1 MNHEY and CDR2 SMNVEV (reference sequence). CDR3 length: 12 amino acids. CDR3 protein: CASRAGSTEAFF. The CDR3 bases are TGTGCCAGCAGGGCAGGGTCCACTGAAGCTTTCTTT.

The rearrangement uses TRBV25-1 and TRBJ2-2; 8 bases agree with TRBD1. Germline V gene lookup returns CDR1 MGHDK and CDR2 SYGVNS. The CDR3 runs to 15 residues. V was pared by 8 bases and J by 1 base, with 6 bases of the junction left unmatched. The CDR3 DNA reads TGTGCCAGCGGGTCCGGGACAGGGAACACCGGGGAGCTGTTTTTT. It translates to CASGSGTGNTGELFF.

Comment on this clone: An end of the junction does not agree with germline; a read error may underlie this. The chain employs TRBV7-7 and TRBJ2-1, with TRBD1 identical over 7 bases. The V gene's germline CDR1 is SSHAT and CDR2 FNYEAQ (reference sequence). This CDR3 spans 15 amino acids. This CDR3 is CASSLDPGQNNEQFF. The CDR3, as DNA: TGTGCTAGCAGCTTAGACCCGGGACAGAACAATGAGCAGTTCTTC.

This chain links TRBV11-2 with TRBJ2-1; 7 nucleotides line up with TRBD1. Germline V lookup: CDR1 SGHAT, CDR2 FQNNGV. This CDR3 has 15 residues. J was trimmed by 8 bases and V by 5 bases; bases with no gene match: 12. CDR3 DNA sequence: TGTGCCAGCAGCCTCCTCGGGGACAGTGTGGATGAGCAGTTCTTC. Protein sequence: CASSLLGDSVDEQFF.

This clone has only a few counts. The J gene is TRBJ2-7, the V gene TRBV5-6, with D tentatively TRBD2 (7 bases). Germline V lookup: CDR1 SGHDT, CDR2 YYEEEE. Trimming took off 1 base at V and 3 bases at J, with 8 bases between the two ends. This CDR3 region has 13 residues. The CDR3 spells CASSLRGGYEQYF. As DNA, the CDR3 is TGTGCCAGCAGCTTGAGGGGGGGCTACGAGCAGTACTTC.

The V gene is TRBV29-1, the J gene TRBJ2-1, with a weak D call TRBD2 (7 bases). The germline V and J ends were trimmed by 3 bases and 7 bases, with 13 bases remaining between them. CDR1 and CDR2 (germline): SQVTM, ANQGSEA. The CDR3 totals 13 residues. Here the CDR3 reads CSVEGGPRNEQFF. The CDR3 DNA reads TGCAGCGTTGAGGGGGGGCCTCGGAATGAGCAGTTCTTC.

CDR3 coding DNA: TGTGCCAGCAGCCCTCTCGGACAGGGCTATGGCTACACCTTC. It codes for CASSPLGQGYGYTF. This chain links TRBV5-4 with TRBJ1-2, with TRBD1 matching 8 bases. The CDR3 has 14 residues. The germline CDR1 and CDR2 sequences are SGHNT and YYREEE (reference sequence). Trimming removed 4 bases from V and 4 bases from J; junction bases left unmatched: 6.

This clone was seen just once. The V and J genes are TRBV18 and TRBJ2-3; 8 bases fit TRBD2. Germline V gene sequence: CDR1 KGHSH, CDR2 LQKENI. Trimming removed 3 bases from V and 4 bases from J; junction bases left unmatched: 6. This CDR3 contains 15 residues. In DNA form, the CDR3 reads TGTGCCAGCTCACCGGCGGGGGGTCTCGCAGATACGCAGTATTTT. Encoded protein: CASSPAGGLADTQYF.

The chain recombines TRBV7-9 with TRBJ1-1; tentative D call: TRBD1 (6 bases). This CDR3 is built from 15 residues. CDR1 and CDR2 (germline): SEHNR, FQNEAQ (reference sequence). Trimming stripped 5 bases from V and 1 base from J, with 14 bases between. DNA for the CDR3: TGTGCCAGCAGCCAGTACAGGGAGGCGAACACTGAAGCTTTCTTT. Its translation is CASSQYREANTEAFF. The variable domain in full, completed from reference TRBV7-9 and TRBJ1-1, reads DTGVSQNPRHKITKRGQNVTFRCDPISEHNRLYWYRQTLGQGPEFLTYFQNEAQLEKSRLLSDRFSAERPKGSFSTLEIQRTEQGDSAMYLCASSQYREANTEAFFGQGTRLTVV.

The table lists this clone with a few counts. The CDR3 spells CASSPLRRAEQYF. The CDR3 DNA reads as TGTGCCAGCAGTCCTCTCAGAAGGGCCGAGCAGTACTTC. The gene calls are TRBV27 and TRBJ2-7, with D unclear. Germline V lookup: CDR1 MNHEY, CDR2 SMNVEV (reference sequence). CDR3 length equals 13 residues. Trimming pared 5 bases from V and 6 bases from J, leaving 14 bases between.

The chain couples TRBV11-2 to TRBJ1-4; no clear D. Trimming removed 2 bases from V and 0 bases from J, with 7 bases in between. The CDR3 runs 15 residues. Germline V gene sequence: CDR1 SGHAT, CDR2 FQNNGV. CDR3 sequence (DNA): TGTGCCAGCAGCTTATTTGGGACAACTAATGAAAAACTGTTTTTT. Encoded protein: CASSLFGTTNEKLFF.

The rearrangement joins TRBV5-1 to TRBJ2-7; possibly TRBD1 or TRBD2 for D (5 bases each). The germline CDR1 and CDR2 sequences are SGHRS and YFSETQ. V was trimmed by 0 bases and J by 5 bases, leaving 15 bases between them. This CDR3 region has 15 residues. The CDR3 sequence: CASSLEIGVRDEQYF. CDR3 DNA sequence: TGCGCCAGCAGCTTGGAAATAGGGGTGCGGGACGAGCAGTACTTC. The full variable domain, with the rest looked up from reference TRBV5-1 and TRBJ2-7, is KAGVTQTPRYLIKTRGQQVTLSCSPISGHRSVSWYQQTPGQGLQFLFEYFSETQRNKGNFPGRFSGRQFSNSRSEMNVSTLELGDSALYLCASSLEIGVRDEQYFGPGTRLTVT.